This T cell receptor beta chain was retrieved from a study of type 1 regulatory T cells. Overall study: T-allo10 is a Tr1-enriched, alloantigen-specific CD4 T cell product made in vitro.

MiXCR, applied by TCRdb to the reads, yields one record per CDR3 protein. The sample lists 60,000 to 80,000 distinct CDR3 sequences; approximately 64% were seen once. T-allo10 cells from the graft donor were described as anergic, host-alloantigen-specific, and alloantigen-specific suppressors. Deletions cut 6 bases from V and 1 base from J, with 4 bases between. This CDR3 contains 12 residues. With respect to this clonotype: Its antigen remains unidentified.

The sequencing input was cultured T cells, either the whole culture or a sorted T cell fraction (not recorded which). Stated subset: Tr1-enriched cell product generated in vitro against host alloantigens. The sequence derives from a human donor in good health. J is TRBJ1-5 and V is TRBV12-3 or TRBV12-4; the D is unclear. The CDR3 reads CASSMSNQPQHF. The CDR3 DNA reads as TGTGCCAGCAGCATGAGCAATCAGCCCCAGCATTTT.